This is a list of T cell receptor beta chains from one sample in a study of beta chain features in type 1 diabetes. Produced via immunoSEQ multiplex PCR; TCRdb's table is partial and in-frame only. Here the sample spans more than 300,000 clones, around 10% being singletons. The sequenced material came from central memory CD4+ T cells from blood. All receptors come from a man younger than 40 with type 1 diabetes. Each CDR3 is given with its conserved first and last residue. The D gene is left open where the match is weak. The listing skips clone size in some rows; elsewhere it reads once, few, many or a size class.

v_call	j_call	clone_size	d_call	cdr3_aa	cdr3_nt
TRBV5-4	TRBJ2-7	few	TRBD1	CASSSPGQGEQYF	TGTGCCAGCAGCTCCCCGGGACAGGGCGAGCAGTACTTC
TRBV6-1	TRBJ1-1	-	-	CASRSGGLKAFF	TGTGCCAGCAGGTCGGGGGGCCTGAAAGCTTTCTTT
TRBV5-4	TRBJ2-7	few	TRBD2	CASSLDPSGSSYEQYF	TGTGCCAGCAGCTTGGACCCTAGCGGGAGTAGCTACGAGCAGTACTTC
TRBV28	TRBJ1-1	many	TRBD1	CASHKAGTGVSNTEAFF	TGTGCCAGCCATAAAGCCGGGACAGGGGTCTCGAACACTGAAGCTTTCTTT
TRBV10-1	TRBJ1-2	few	TRBD1	CASSAGQAAYGYTF	TGCGCCAGCAGTGCGGGACAGGCCGCCTATGGCTACACCTTC
TRBV4-3	TRBJ1-3	-	TRBD1	CASSQQGGSGNTIYF	TGCGCCAGCAGCCAACAGGGGGGCTCTGGAAACACCATATATTTT
TRBV29-1	TRBJ2-6	few	-	CSVAHRDPGANVLTF	TGCAGCGTAGCCCACAGAGACCCAGGGGCCAACGTCCTGACTTTC
TRBV6-5	TRBJ2-3	few	-	CASVGSTDTQYF	TGTGCCAGTGTGGGGAGCACAGATACGCAGTATTTT
TRBV10-1	TRBJ2-1	few	-	CASSARGQHEQFF	TGCGCCAGCAGTGCCAGAGGCCAGCATGAGCAGTTCTTC
TRBV27	TRBJ2-7	-	TRBD2	CASRKIAGDPYEQYF	TGTGCCAGCAGGAAAATAGCGGGAGACCCCTACGAGCAGTACTTC
TRBV6-6	TRBJ2-5	-	-	CASSYSEEETQYF	TGTGCCAGCAGTTACTCGGAAGAGGAGACCCAGTACTTC
TRBV19	TRBJ1-5	many	TRBD1	CASSKTGDQPQHF	TGTGCCAGTAGTAAAACAGGGGATCAGCCCCAGCATTTT
TRBV7-3	TRBJ2-5	-	-	CASSAMETQYF	TGTGCCAGCAGTGCCATGGAGACCCAGTACTTC
TRBV16	TRBJ1-1	few	-	CASSQLQGTEAFF	TGTGCCAGCAGCCAATTGCAGGGGACTGAAGCTTTCTTT
TRBV7-9	TRBJ2-2	-	TRBD1	CASSYPDRAAGELFF	TGTGCCAGCAGCTATCCGGACAGGGCGGCCGGGGAGCTGTTTTTT
TRBV12-2	TRBJ2-6	few	-	CASRLDGGVSSGANVLTF	TGTGCAAGTCGCTTAGATGGAGGGGTCTCCTCTGGGGCCAACGTCCTGACTTTC
TRBV10-3	TRBJ2-3	many	-	CAISVDWATDTQYF	TGTGCCATCAGTGTTGACTGGGCCACAGATACGCAGTATTTT
TRBV28	TRBJ1-2	-	-	CASSLTVTYGYTF	TGTGCCAGCAGTTTGACAGTAACCTATGGCTACACCTTC
TRBV6-6	TRBJ1-2	-	-	CASSAPGTPANYGYTF	TGTGCCAGCAGTGCTCCCGGGACGCCAGCTAACTATGGCTACACCTTC
TRBV28	TRBJ1-2	many	-	CASSFPGGRGRGGYTF	TGTGCCAGCAGTTTCCCTGGCGGCAGGGGCCGGGGGGGCTACACCTTC
TRBV5-1	TRBJ2-7	-	TRBD2	CASSFSVGLADYEQYF	TGCGCCAGCAGCTTTTCTGTGGGACTAGCGGACTACGAGCAGTACTTC
TRBV7-2	TRBJ1-4	few	TRBD1	CASSLRRGQGDEKLFF	TGTGCCAGCAGTCTAAGGAGAGGACAGGGGGATGAAAAACTGTTTTTT
TRBV7-2	TRBJ2-1	few	TRBD2	CASSLVPSGLSSSYNEQFF	TGTGCCAGCAGCTTAGTGCCTAGCGGGCTTTCCTCCTCCTACAATGAGCAGTTCTTC
TRBV10-3	TRBJ1-2	-	TRBD1	CAISEPNGDRGNGYTF	TGTGCCATCAGTGAGCCAAATGGAGACAGGGGGAATGGCTACACCTTC
TRBV7-9	TRBJ2-5	-	TRBD2	CASSLGAGGPAETQYF	TGTGCCAGCAGCTTGGGAGCGGGAGGGCCCGCAGAGACCCAGTACTTC
TRBV7-9	TRBJ1-5	few	TRBD1	CASSLTGQNQPQHF	TGTGCCAGCAGCTTGACAGGGCAAAATCAGCCCCAGCATTTT
TRBV7-3	TRBJ1-1	many	TRBD1	CASRRQGDTEAFF	TGTGCCAGCAGAAGACAGGGCGACACTGAAGCTTTCTTT
TRBV5-1	TRBJ1-1	-	-	CASSWDKTGQAFF	TGCGCCAGCAGCTGGGATAAGACGGGTCAAGCTTTCTTT
TRBV7-9	TRBJ2-6	-	-	CASSRQSSGANVLTF	TGTGCCAGCAGCCGTCAGTCCTCTGGGGCCAACGTCCTGACTTTC
TRBV28	TRBJ2-7	-	TRBD2	CASSRAASGTTYEQYF	TGTGCCAGCAGTCGAGCCGCTAGCGGGACGACCTACGAGCAGTACTTC
TRBV7-2	TRBJ2-3	few	TRBD1	CASSLEGTGIDTQYF	TGTGCCAGCAGCTTAGAGGGGACAGGGATAGATACGCAGTATTTT
TRBV2	TRBJ2-1	few	TRBD2	CASRYSSGLPGNEQFF	TGTGCCAGCAGGTACTCTAGCGGGCTCCCTGGGAATGAGCAGTTCTTC
TRBV19	TRBJ2-2	-	-	CASSTSIANTGELFF	TGTGCCAGTAGTACCTCAATAGCGAACACCGGGGAGCTGTTTTTT
TRBV29-1	TRBJ1-3	few	TRBD1	CSVTGIRNTIYF	TGCAGCGTGACAGGGATAAGAAACACCATATATTTT
TRBV9	TRBJ2-7	many	TRBD2	CASSVKTSSVIDEQYF	TGTGCCAGCAGCGTCAAGACTAGCAGCGTTATTGACGAGCAGTACTTC
TRBV18	TRBJ1-4	-	-	CASSPKGDEKLFF	TGTGCCAGCTCACCAAAAGGCGATGAAAAACTGTTTTTT
TRBV9	TRBJ2-1	many	TRBD1	CASSSGQGYEQFF	TGTGCCAGCAGCTCGGGACAGGGCTATGAGCAGTTCTTC
TRBV28	TRBJ1-2	-	-	CASSDPGQSYGYTF	TGTGCCAGCAGTGATCCCGGACAGTCCTATGGCTACACCTTC
TRBV19	TRBJ2-7	-	-	CASSKGDFAYEQYF	TGTGCCTCTTCTAAGGGGGATTTTGCCTACGAGCAGTACTTC
TRBV29-1	TRBJ2-7	-	TRBD1	CSVQAGTGGEQYF	TGCAGCGTTCAAGCCGGGACAGGGGGCGAGCAGTACTTC
TRBV21-1	TRBJ2-5	-	-	CASSTCQLAGGPEETQYF	TGTGCCAGCAGCACCTGCCAGTTAGCGGGAGGGCCGGAGGAGACCCAGTACTTC
TRBV9	TRBJ2-6	few	-	CASSPYAGFGANVLTF	TGTGCCAGCAGCCCTTACGCAGGGTTCGGGGCCAACGTCCTGACTTTC
TRBV6-1	TRBJ2-5	many	-	CASILGPGAGETQYF	TGTGCCAGCATCCTAGGCCCGGGGGCTGGGGAGACCCAGTACTTC
TRBV4-3	TRBJ2-5	few	-	CASSQDPGGEETQYF	TGCGCCAGCAGCCAAGATCCCGGAGGGGAAGAGACCCAGTACTTC
TRBV5-8	TRBJ2-1	few	TRBD2	CASSLGEGFYNEQFF	TGTGCCAGCAGCTTGGGGGAGGGGTTCTACAATGAGCAGTTCTTC
TRBV7-9	TRBJ1-2	few	TRBD1	CASSPGQEYGYTF	TGTGCCAGCAGCCCCGGACAGGAATATGGCTACACCTTC
TRBV12-5	TRBJ1-2	many	-	CASARDRHYGYTF	TGTGCTAGTGCCCGGGACCGCCACTATGGCTACACCTTC
TRBV7-2	TRBJ2-1	few	TRBD1	CASSQLRGRYNEQFF	TGTGCCAGCAGCCAGTTGAGGGGGCGATACAATGAGCAGTTCTTC
TRBV9	TRBJ2-7	-	-	CASSPGTPSPYEQYF	TGTGCCAGCAGCCCCGGGACTCCATCTCCCTACGAGCAGTACTTC
TRBV18	TRBJ1-4	few	-	CASSPLYSNEKLFF	TGTGCCAGCTCACCATTATACAGTAATGAAAAACTGTTTTTT
TRBV28	TRBJ2-7	few	TRBD1	CASSNPGTGRTYEQYF	TGTGCCAGCAGCAACCCCGGGACAGGGAGGACCTACGAGCAGTACTTC
TRBV6-5	TRBJ2-1	few	-	CASSYKSANNEQFF	TGTGCCAGCAGCTACAAAAGTGCAAACAATGAGCAGTTCTTC
TRBV18	TRBJ2-5	-	-	CASSAGYQETQYF	TGTGCCAGCTCAGCGGGTTACCAAGAGACCCAGTACTTC
TRBV2	TRBJ1-1	once	-	CASSGPGRWGAFF	TGTGCCAGCAGCGGACCGGGTCGTTGGGGAGCTTTCTTT
TRBV19	TRBJ2-7	-	TRBD2	CASSYSGFDEQYF	TGTGCCAGTAGTTATAGCGGGTTCGACGAGCAGTACTTC
TRBV11-2	TRBJ2-7	-	TRBD2	CASSTQAGSSYEQYF	TGTGCCAGCAGCACGCAAGCGGGGAGCTCCTACGAGCAGTACTTC
TRBV28	TRBJ2-2	-	TRBD1	CASTGTGRVGELFF	TGTGCCAGCACCGGGACAGGGCGCGTCGGGGAGCTGTTTTTT
TRBV4-2	TRBJ2-5	few	TRBD2	CASSPTSGNQETQYF	TGTGCCAGCAGCCCCACTAGCGGGAACCAAGAGACCCAGTACTTC
TRBV14	TRBJ2-1	-	TRBD2	CASSQEVRALARLYNEQFF	TGTGCCAGCAGCCAGGAGGTGAGGGCACTAGCGAGACTCTACAATGAGCAGTTCTTC
TRBV5-4	TRBJ1-4	many	-	CASGDRNEKLFF	TGTGCCAGCGGCGACAGGAATGAAAAACTGTTTTTT